The next 25 T cell receptor beta chains were all read from a single sample in a study of shared clonotypes between healthy human individuals. Only CD45RO-negative cells positively selected for CCR7 counted as naive CD8 cells, so terminally differentiated effector memory CD45RA+ cells were excluded. Using immunoSEQ multiplex PCR, the repertoire was profiled, and TCRdb retains in-frame clones only, with some absent. The repertoire holds hundreds of thousands of clones, with 90% to 97% as singletons. Material: naive CD8+ T cells sorted from blood. These receptors came from a woman aged 30 to 39 in good health.

This sequence joins TRBV28 and TRBJ1-2; 8 positions agree with TRBD1. Germline lookup yields CDR1 MDHEN and CDR2 SYDVKM. The CDR3 runs to 13 residues. J lost 4 bases, V lost 4 bases, and 2 bases had no gene match. CDR3 amino acids: CASSSTGGYGYTF. The DNA for the CDR3 is TGTGCCAGCAGTTCCACAGGGGGCTATGGCTACACCTTC.

V usage is TRBV4-1 and J usage is TRBJ2-4; D not certain. Germline CDR1 MGHRA, CDR2 YSYEKL. V shed 3 bases and J shed 7 bases, with 16 bases lying between them. The CDR3 runs 15 residues. The CDR3 sequence is CASSHVKGELNIQYF. The DNA of the CDR3 is TGCGCCAGCAGCCATGTAAAAGGAGAGTTGAACATTCAGTACTTC.

The V gene is TRBV4-1, the J gene TRBJ1-1; D remains unclear. This CDR3 is built from 15 residues. V dropped 4 bases and J dropped 1 base, with 13 bases sitting between them. In germline, CDR1 is MGHRA, CDR2 YSYEKL. The DNA of the CDR3 is TGCGCCAGCAGCCCCTACATCGAACAGAACACTGAAGCTTTCTTT. Translated, it gives CASSPYIEQNTEAFF.

The count of this clone is one. At the DNA level, this CDR3 is encoded by other sequences in the same sample as well. Here the CDR3 reads CASSLTGTSYEQYF. Written as DNA, the CDR3 is TGTGCCAGCAGCCTAACCGGGACTAGCTACGAGCAGTACTTC. The chain uses TRBV27 and TRBJ2-7; TRBD2 matches 8 bases. The CDR3 length is 14 residues. CDR1 MNHEY and CDR2 SMNVEV come from the germline V gene (reference sequence). V trimming: 6 bases; J trimming: 3 bases; junction bases outside the gene matches: 7.

As to this clone: This specimen includes other DNA sequences encoding the same CDR3. The V call is TRBV27, the J call TRBJ2-7, with 13 bases identical to TRBD2. CDR1 and CDR2 from the germline V gene are MNHEY and SMNVEV (reference sequence). The CDR3 is 15 amino acids. The V segment lost 2 bases and the J segment 3 bases; nucleotides outside the gene matches: 1. The CDR3 loop is CASSLRLAGGYEQYF. The DNA for the CDR3 is TGTGCCAGCAGTTTAAGACTAGCGGGAGGCTACGAGCAGTACTTC.

A remark on this clone: In the same sample, other DNA sequences code for this CDR3. The rearrangement joins TRBV19 to TRBJ2-7, with TRBD1 matching 10 bases. The CDR3 runs to 14 residues. CDR1 LNHDA and CDR2 SQIVND come from the germline V gene (reference sequence). V dropped 1 base and J dropped 6; count of bases not matched to a gene: 3. The CDR3 here is CASSIGQGAFEQYF. CDR3 nucleotides: TGTGCCAGTAGTATAGGACAGGGGGCCTTCGAGCAGTACTTC.

This sequence joins TRBV21-1 and TRBJ1-5. TRBV21-1 counts as a pseudogene. The length of the CDR3 is 16 residues. The CDR3 DNA sequence: TGTGCCAGCAGCAAAGAGGAGATACCCCCAGTGCAGCCCCAGCATTTT. Protein product: CASSKEEIPPVQPQHF.

The V call is TRBV5-4, the J call TRBJ2-7, with 11 bases identical to TRBD2. Per germline, CDR1 SGHNT and CDR2 YYREEE (reference sequence). V lost 0 bases to trimming and J lost 7 bases; unmatched junction nucleotides: 0. The CDR3 length is 13 residues. CDR3 bases: TGTGCCAGCAGCTTGGGGACTAGCGGGGAGCAGTACTTC. Translation: CASSLGTSGEQYF.

The V and J genes are TRBV13 and TRBJ2-3; perhaps D is TRBD1 or TRBD2 (5 bases each). Germline V lookup: CDR1 PRHDT, CDR2 FYEKMQ (reference sequence). The CDR3 length is 14 residues. Trimming took 10 bases from V and 6 from J, leaving 20 bases between them. This CDR3 reads CATQTGPAEDTQYF. The CDR3 DNA reads TGTGCCACCCAAACGGGGCCAGCCGAGGATACGCAGTATTTT.

The J gene is TRBJ1-2, the V gene TRBV5-4, with a tentative D call TRBD1 (5 bases). Per germline, CDR1 SGHNT and CDR2 YYREEE (reference sequence). V was shortened by 2 bases and J by 5 bases, with 13 bases between the two germline ends. The CDR3 length is 14 residues. The CDR3 here is CASSFQGGSYGYTF. The CDR3 DNA sequence: TGTGCCAGCAGCTTTCAGGGAGGATCATATGGCTACACCTTC.

The chain couples TRBV29-1 to TRBJ2-1, with D perhaps TRBD1 (5 bases). CDR3 length equals 13 residues. The germline V gene encodes CDR1 SQVTM and CDR2 ANQGSEA. Trimming left V 4 bases short and J 4 bases short, with 11 bases between. In DNA form, the CDR3 reads TGCAGCGTTGTGCCAGGGCTATACAATGAGCAGTTCTTC. Its protein is CSVVPGLYNEQFF.

This clone has just one count. The chain has TRBV7-9 and TRBJ2-7, with 8 bases aligning to TRBD2. Germline V gene data show CDR1 as SEHNR and CDR2 as FQNEAQ (reference sequence). The CDR3 contains 14 residues. J gave up 4 bases and V 7 bases, and 9 bases lay outside the gene matches. CDR3 in DNA: TGTGCCAGCAACTCCGGGACTAGTGGTTACGAGCAGTACTTC. Protein sequence: CASNSGTSGYEQYF.

This clone was recorded once. This chain links TRBV9 with TRBJ1-2; 7 nucleotides match TRBD1. With V trimmed by 3 bases and J by 1 base, 15 bases remained unmatched. Per germline, CDR1 SGDLS and CDR2 YYNGEE. The CDR3 contains 18 residues. The CDR3 sequence is CASSGWTGHPGGNYGYTF. The CDR3 DNA follows: TGTGCCAGCAGCGGCTGGACAGGCCACCCAGGGGGTAACTATGGCTACACCTTC. Looking up the rest from reference TRBV9 and TRBJ1-2 gives the full variable domain: DSGVTQTPKHLITATGQRVTLRCSPRSGDLSVYWYQQSLDQGLQFLIQYYNGEERAKGNILERFSAQQFPDLHSELNLSSLELGDSALYFCASSGWTGHPGGNYGYTFGSGTRLTVV.

V is TRBV19 and J is TRBJ1-1; weak D call: TRBD1 (6 bases). The V gene lost 1 base and the J gene lost 8 bases, with 17 bases spanning the gap. Germline-derived CDR1 and CDR2 are LNHDA and SQIVND (reference sequence). The CDR3 sequence is 15 residues long. CDR3 loop: CASSIAVGTLKEAFF. In DNA, the CDR3 is TGTGCCAGTAGTATAGCCGTGGGGACATTGAAAGAAGCTTTCTTT.

The rearrangement links TRBV2 to TRBJ2-5, with D unresolved. With the DNA end fitting TRBJ2-7 better, the J assignment may be wrong. The CDR3 length is 14 residues. CDR1 and CDR2 from the germline V gene are SNHLY and FYNNEI. The CDR3 sequence: CASIPVTSTYEQYF. DNA of the CDR3: TGTGCCAGCATCCCGGTAACATCAACCTACGAGCAGTACTTC.

The gene calls are TRBV27 and TRBJ2-1, with TRBD2 as a possible D gene (5 bases). Germline V gives CDR1 MNHEY, CDR2 SMNVEV (reference sequence). This CDR3 has 14 residues. Trimming took off 6 bases at V and 7 bases at J, with 16 bases between the two ends. The CDR3: CASRLSVGVNEQFF. CDR3 sequence (DNA): TGTGCCAGCAGGCTAAGCGTGGGAGTTAATGAGCAGTTCTTC.

Here the CDR3 DNA reads TGTGCCAGCAGCTTAGAAGTAAACAATGAGCAGTTCTTC. Amino acid sequence: CASSLEVNNEQFF. This chain connects TRBV7-9 to TRBJ2-1; D remains ambiguous. CDR3 length: 13 residues. Germline lookup yields CDR1 SEHNR and CDR2 FQNEAQ (reference sequence). Trimming stripped 1 base from V and 5 bases from J, with 6 bases between.

The chain combines TRBV4-1 with TRBJ2-3; D call uncertain. Germline assignment: CDR1 MGHRA and CDR2 YSYEKL. Trimming took off 3 bases at V and 2 bases at J, with 12 bases between the two ends. This CDR3 comprises 15 residues. The CDR3 DNA is TGCGCCAGCAGCCAGAGTTCTAGATACACAGATACGCAGTATTTT. Translating gives CASSQSSRYTDTQYF.

This chain links TRBV6-1 with TRBJ1-5, with D possibly being TRBD1 (6 bases). The germline CDR1 and CDR2 sequences are MNHNS and SASEGT. The CDR3 runs to 15 residues. Trimming removed 10 bases at V and 0 bases at J, with 16 bases between. The CDR3 loop is CAIRLRGNSNQPQHF. In DNA, the CDR3 is TGTGCCATCCGTCTAAGGGGGAATAGCAATCAGCCCCAGCATTTT.

A single count supports this clone. CDR3 coding DNA: TGTGCCAGCAGTTTGGAGGGGATCACTGAAGCTTTCTTT. As protein: CASSLEGITEAFF. The chain is built from TRBV6-5 and TRBJ1-1; TRBD1 is a possible D gene (5 bases). V dropped 4 bases and J dropped 4 bases, with 10 bases sitting between them. Germline V gives CDR1 MNHEY, CDR2 SVGAGI. The CDR3 spans 13 residues.

This clone was counted a single time. The chain joins TRBV27 to TRBJ1-2; weak D call: TRBD1 (6 bases). Germline V gene data show CDR1 as MNHEY and CDR2 as SMNVEV (reference sequence). There are 13 residues in the CDR3. Between the trimmed V and J ends, which lost 5 bases and 3 bases, there was a span of 10 bases. The CDR3 region is CASSRGGDYGYTF. DNA for the CDR3: TGTGCCAGCAGTCGAGGGGGGGACTATGGCTACACCTTC.

The chain employs TRBV9 and TRBJ2-1; D gene unclear. This CDR3 has 16 amino acids. From germline, CDR1 is SGDLS and CDR2 YYNGEE. Deletions cut 4 bases from V and 1 base from J, with 15 bases between. The CDR3 protein is CASSREEKQSYNEQFF. The CDR3 nucleotides read TGTGCCAGCAGCCGAGAGGAGAAGCAGTCCTACAATGAGCAGTTCTTC.

The chain recombines TRBV27 with TRBJ2-2, with a possible D match to TRBD2 (5 bases). Germline V gives CDR1 MNHEY, CDR2 SMNVEV (reference sequence). The CDR3 is 15 amino acids. With 3 bases removed from V and 0 bases from J, the gap between germline ends came to 8 bases. CDR3 DNA: TGTGCCAGCAGTTTTATCGGGGCGAACACCGGGGAGCTGTTTTTT. Amino acids: CASSFIGANTGELFF.

V gene TRBV30 combines with J gene TRBJ1-2; no firm D call. This CDR3 comprises 11 residues. V was cut by 1 base and J by 12 bases, with 12 bases left in between. Germline assignment: CDR1 GTSNPN and CDR2 SVGIG (reference sequence). The CDR3 DNA sequence: TGTGCCTGGAGTGACGTGACGAGAAACACCTTC. It translates to CAWSDVTRNTF.

This rearrangement joins TRBV7-8 to TRBJ2-1; 13 nucleotides line up with TRBD2. The germline V gene encodes CDR1 SGHVS and CDR2 FQNEAQ. The trim removed 2 bases at V and 5 bases at J, leaving 9 bases unmatched. The CDR3 extends over 18 amino acids. The CDR3 is CASSLKVLGLAGDNEQFF. CDR3 DNA: TGTGCCAGCAGCTTAAAAGTACTCGGACTAGCGGGGGACAATGAGCAGTTCTTC.